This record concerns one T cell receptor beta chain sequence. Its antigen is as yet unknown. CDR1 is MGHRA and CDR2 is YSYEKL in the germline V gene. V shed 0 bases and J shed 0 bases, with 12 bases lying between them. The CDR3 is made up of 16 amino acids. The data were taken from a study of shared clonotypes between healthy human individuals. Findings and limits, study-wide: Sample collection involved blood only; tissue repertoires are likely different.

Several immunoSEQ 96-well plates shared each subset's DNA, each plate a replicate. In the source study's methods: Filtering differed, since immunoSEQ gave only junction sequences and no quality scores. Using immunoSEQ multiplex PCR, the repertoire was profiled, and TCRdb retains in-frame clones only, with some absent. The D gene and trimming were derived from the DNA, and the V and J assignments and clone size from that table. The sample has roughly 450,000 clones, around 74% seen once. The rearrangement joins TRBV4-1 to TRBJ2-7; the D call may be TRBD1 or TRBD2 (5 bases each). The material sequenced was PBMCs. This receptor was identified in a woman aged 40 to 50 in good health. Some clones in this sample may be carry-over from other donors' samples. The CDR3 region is CASSQDQGPFSYEQYF. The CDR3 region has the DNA TGCGCCAGCAGCCAAGACCAGGGACCCTTCTCCTACGAGCAGTACTTC.